A selection of T cell receptor beta chains follows, all from one sample in a study of blood T cells in healthy people across ages. One entry per CDR3 protein results from TCRdb running MiXCR on the 5' RACE reads. The data contain nearly 1 million distinct CDR3 sequences, about 53% of them singletons. Sequences were obtained from blood. Receptors were obtained from a woman aged 55-70 years in good health. CDR3s include the opening cysteine and the closing phenylalanine or tryptophan. The D gene is left open where the match is weak. Only part of the rows carry a size: once, few, many, or a class if the clone is expanded.

abundance	v_gene	j_gene	d_gene	CDR3nt	CDR3aa
many	TRBV7-2	TRBJ2-7	TRBD2	TGTGCCAGCAGCTTGTCTAGCGGCCGACCCTACGAGCAGTACTTC	CASSLSSGRPYEQYF
few	TRBV3-1	TRBJ1-1	TRBD1	TGTGCCAGCAGCCGCAGGGGGGACACTGAAGCTTTCTTT	CASSRRGDTEAFF
few	TRBV6-2/TRBV6-3	TRBJ2-7	-	TGTGCCAGCAGTTACTCGACAACTCCCTACGAGCAGTACTTC	CASSYSTTPYEQYF
-	TRBV29-1	TRBJ1-6	TRBD1	TGCAGCGTTGAAGAACAGGGGGACTCGCCCCTCCACTTT	CSVEEQGDSPLHF
-	TRBV3-1	TRBJ2-5	-	TGTGCCAGCAGCCAAGAATGGACGGAGCGGTACTTC	CASSQEWTERYF
few	TRBV27	TRBJ2-4	TRBD2	TGTGCCAGCAGTCAAAGCGGGAGGGCCAAAAACATTCAGTACTTC	CASSQSGRAKNIQYF
few	TRBV20-1	TRBJ2-6	-	TGCAGTGCTAGGATCCGTGGTGGGGTAGGGGCTGGGGCCAACGTCCTGACTTTC	CSARIRGGVGAGANVLTF
few	TRBV7-9	TRBJ2-7	-	TGTGCCAGCAGCTTAATCCAGGCTAACTACGAGCAGTACTTC	CASSLIQANYEQYF
-	TRBV6-2/TRBV6-3	TRBJ2-5	TRBD1	TGTGCCAGCAGCCCCGGGACAGGGCCTTCAGAGACCCAGTACTTC	CASSPGTGPSETQYF
few	TRBV7-2	TRBJ2-1	TRBD2	TGTGCCAGCAGCTTAGTGGGACTAGCGGCCTACAATGAGCAGTTCTTC	CASSLVGLAAYNEQFF
-	TRBV7-2	TRBJ2-5	-	TGTGCCAGCACCCAGGGGGGGTATCAAGAGACCCAGTACTTC	CASTQGGYQETQYF
-	TRBV7-2	TRBJ2-5	TRBD1	TGTGCCAGCAGCTTAGGGGGACAGCCCCACCGAGAGTACTTC	CASSLGGQPHREYF
-	TRBV7-8	TRBJ2-1	-	TGTGCCAGCAGCCACGACTCGTTAGACAGGACCTACAATGAGCAGTTCTTC	CASSHDSLDRTYNEQFF
-	TRBV12-3/TRBV12-4	TRBJ1-6	TRBD1	TGTGCCAGCAGGGCAGAGGGGACAGGGAATTCACCCCTCCACTTT	CASRAEGTGNSPLHF
-	TRBV20-1	TRBJ2-7	-	TGCAGTGCTAGAGCCGGGAGATTCTACGAGCAGTACTTC	CSARAGRFYEQYF
-	TRBV7-9	TRBJ1-6	TRBD1	TGTGCCAGCAGCCCCGAGACAGGGATGCATTCACCCCTCCACTTT	CASSPETGMHSPLHF
-	TRBV6-5	TRBJ1-1	-	TGTGCCAGCAGCGCCCTCGTTCACACTGAAGCTTTCTTT	CASSALVHTEAFF
-	TRBV28	TRBJ2-3	-	TGTGCCAGCAGCCATCACCGACTTACAGATACGCAGTATTTT	CASSHHRLTDTQYF
-	TRBV27	TRBJ2-1	TRBD2	TGTGCCAGCAGTTCCATATCGGCCCCCGGGGGGTACAATGAGCAGTTCTTC	CASSSISAPGGYNEQFF
-	TRBV12-3/TRBV12-4	TRBJ1-5	-	TGTGCCAGCAGGATGGATGGCAATCAGCCCCAGCATTTT	CASRMDGNQPQHF
-	TRBV10-3	TRBJ1-2	-	TGTGCCATCAGTGAGTCCCCAGGGGCCAACTATGGCTACACCTTC	CAISESPGANYGYTF
few	TRBV11-2	TRBJ2-5	TRBD2	TGTGCCAGCGATAGGACGGGAGGGGAGACCCAGTACTTC	CASDRTGGETQYF
few	TRBV4-1	TRBJ2-3	-	TGCGCCAGCAGCCAAACTTATCCCCTAGATACGCAGTATTTT	CASSQTYPLDTQYF
few	TRBV28	TRBJ2-1	-	TGTGCCAGCAGTGGGGGGGGACAGGTAACTCTGCAGTTCTTC	CASSGGGQVTLQFF
-	TRBV29-1	TRBJ2-7	TRBD1	TGCAGCGTTGAAGACAGGGGGAACAACGAGCAGTACTTC	CSVEDRGNNEQYF
few	TRBV7-9	TRBJ2-1	TRBD2	TGTGCCAGCAGCTTGGGGAGCGGGGCCCCCTACAATGAGCAGTTCTTC	CASSLGSGAPYNEQFF
-	TRBV5-1	TRBJ2-1	TRBD2	TGCGCCAGCAGCAACGGAGCGGGAGGAGCTGAGCAGTTCTTC	CASSNGAGGAEQFF
few	TRBV29-1	TRBJ2-7	-	TGCAGCGTTCCCCCCGGCGGGGTCGCCTACAATGAGCAGTACTTC	CSVPPGGVAYNEQYF
-	TRBV14	TRBJ2-6	-	TGTGCCAGCAGCCAAGGACAGGTGGCCAGCTCTGGGGCCAACGTCCTGACTTTC	CASSQGQVASSGANVLTF
-	TRBV20-1	TRBJ2-3	-	TGCAGTGCTTTGGCGACAGATACGCAGTATTTT	CSALATDTQYF
-	TRBV24-1	TRBJ2-5	-	TGTGCCACCCGTGAGTCGGGGGGCGAGACCCAGTACTTC	CATRESGGETQYF
-	TRBV27	TRBJ1-2	-	TGTGCCAGCAGCTATACCCCCGGGCAGGGCTACACCTTC	CASSYTPGQGYTF
-	TRBV7-2	TRBJ2-3	TRBD2	TGTGCCAGCAGCTTAGGCGGGACTAGCGGGAGTGATACGCAGTATTTT	CASSLGGTSGSDTQYF
-	TRBV30	TRBJ2-5	TRBD2	TGTGCCTGGAGTGTATTAGCGGGAAGACAAGAGACCCAGTACTTC	CAWSVLAGRQETQYF
-	TRBV3-1	TRBJ2-5	-	TGTGCCAGCAGCCAAGTAAGGCAGTTACAAGAGACCCAGTACTTC	CASSQVRQLQETQYF
-	TRBV2	TRBJ2-3	-	TGTGCCAGCAGTGGCCCGGGACGGCCCACAGATACGCAGTATTTT	CASSGPGRPTDTQYF
-	TRBV4-1	TRBJ2-7	-	TGCGCCAGCAGCCAAGGCGTACGGTCCTCCTACGAGCAGTACTTC	CASSQGVRSSYEQYF
-	TRBV5-1	TRBJ2-1	-	TGCGCCAGCAGCTTGGGGCCCCGGATCAATGAGCAGTTCTTC	CASSLGPRINEQFF
-	TRBV4-2	TRBJ2-5	TRBD1	TGTGCCAGCAGCGAAAGACAGGGGGTAAGAGAGACCCAGTACTTC	CASSERQGVRETQYF
-	TRBV3-1	TRBJ2-6	-	TGTGCCAGCAGCCAACGCATCGGGAGCTCTGGGGCCAACGTCCTGACTTTC	CASSQRIGSSGANVLTF